This T cell receptor (beta chain) was captured by sequencing in a study of blood T cells in healthy people across ages. Sample-barcoded 5' priming and a J-beta primer mix drove a second PCR of roughly 7 to 11 cycles. Via MiXCR, TCRdb re-called the 5' RACE reads, giving one row per CDR3 protein. The sample has roughly 790,000 distinct CDR3 sequences, around 46% seen once; the top ten hold around 20%. J was trimmed by 11 bases and V by 4 bases; bases with no gene match: 11. The CDR3 consists of 15 residues. Germline CDR1 is DFQATT and CDR2 is SNEGSKA (reference sequence). The sample taken for sequencing was blood. The source is a woman aged 55-70 years in good health. The chain uses TRBV20-1 and TRBJ2-5; 15 positions match TRBD2. CDR3 residues: CSAKGLAGGKNEQYF. CDR3 DNA: TGCAGTGCTAAGGGACTAGCGGGAGGAAAGAATGAGCAGTACTTC.